This paragraph reports one T cell receptor beta chain. Its target is not known. The data stem from a study of OX40 agonist ivuxolimab in advanced cancers. Whole-study context: The dose-escalation group included hepatocellular carcinoma, melanoma, renal cell carcinoma and head and neck cancer.

Sequencing used immunoSEQ multiplex PCR; TCRdb keeps in-frame clones, though not all of them. The sample holds some 87,000 clones, approximately 91% seen once. Germline-derived CDR1 and CDR2 are MNHNY and SVGAGI (reference sequence). This CDR3 is built from 14 residues. Whole-study results and caveats: What antigens the expanded peripheral T cells recognized was never established.

The chain carries TRBV6-6 and TRBJ2-5; D might be TRBD1 or TRBD2, each matching 5 bases. Near its end, the DNA agrees better with TRBJ2-7, so the J call may be wrong. The sample here was CD4+ or CD8+ T cells sorted from blood, taken in a trial of the OX40 agonist ivuxolimab. The origin of this receptor is an adult with an advanced solid tumor such as melanoma, head and neck, liver or kidney cancer. The CDR3 nucleotides read TGTGCCAGCAGTTCTCCGGGACGGCGGCGCGAGCAGTACTTC. Protein sequence: CASSSPGRRREQYF.